At least ten counts were recorded for the clone carrying this T cell receptor beta chain. No antigen is known for it. These data are taken from a study of T cells in Graves' hyperthyroidism and ophthalmopathy. Authors of the study amplified TCR beta CDR3 regions from RNA transcripts. Using the HTBI primer set, a first-round RT-PCR was run on the TCR CDR3. TCRdb used MiXCR to reprocess the multiplex PCR reads, holding one entry per CDR3 protein. The sample shows under 700,000 distinct CDR3 sequences, 16% of them seen only once. Points from the study as a whole: Separating ophthalmopathy from stable hyperthyroidism was achieved by a 13 V-J model.

Per germline, CDR1 MDHEN and CDR2 SYDVKM. Unmatched junction bases numbered 6, after V lost 2 bases and J lost 7 bases. CDR3 length: 15 residues. Sequencing was carried out using blood. This sequence originates from a woman aged 18-30 years with Graves' hyperthyroidism. This sequence joins TRBV28 and TRBJ2-1, with 9 bases identical to TRBD2. The CDR3: CASSLTGSGSNEQFF. The CDR3 region has the DNA TGTGCCAGCAGTTTAACCGGTAGCGGGAGTAATGAGCAGTTCTTC.